The entry below gives a single TCR beta chain sequence along with its context. The sample belongs to a study of blood T cell repertoires in COVID-19. Study information: The United States, Italy and Spain provided the acute and convalescent COVID-19 samples. T cells, B-cell-depleted T cells, or PBMCs provided the cDNA or gDNA that served as material.

Germline V gene lookup returns CDR1 MNHEY and CDR2 SVGAGI. This CDR3 is 15 amino acids long. The ends were cut back, 7 bases at V and 1 base at J, with 16 bases in the middle. The authors' processing: It was from reference gene primer amplification that nucleated cell counts were estimated. Repertoires were generated with immunoSEQ multiplex PCR, while TCRdb's copy carries only in-frame clones and drops some. V and J calls plus clone size are reproduced from that table; the DNA served to infer D and trimming. The sample shows just over 650,000 clones, 70% to 90% of them seen only once. Sequenced sample: peripheral blood. This receptor was obtained from a woman aged 18-35 years with acute or convalescent COVID-19. The chain has TRBV6-5 and TRBJ2-5; TRBD1 might be the D (5 bases). The chain's CDR3 is CASTTEKVIQETQYF. CDR3 nucleotide sequence: TGTGCCAGCACGACAGAAAAGGTTATCCAAGAGACCCAGTACTTC.